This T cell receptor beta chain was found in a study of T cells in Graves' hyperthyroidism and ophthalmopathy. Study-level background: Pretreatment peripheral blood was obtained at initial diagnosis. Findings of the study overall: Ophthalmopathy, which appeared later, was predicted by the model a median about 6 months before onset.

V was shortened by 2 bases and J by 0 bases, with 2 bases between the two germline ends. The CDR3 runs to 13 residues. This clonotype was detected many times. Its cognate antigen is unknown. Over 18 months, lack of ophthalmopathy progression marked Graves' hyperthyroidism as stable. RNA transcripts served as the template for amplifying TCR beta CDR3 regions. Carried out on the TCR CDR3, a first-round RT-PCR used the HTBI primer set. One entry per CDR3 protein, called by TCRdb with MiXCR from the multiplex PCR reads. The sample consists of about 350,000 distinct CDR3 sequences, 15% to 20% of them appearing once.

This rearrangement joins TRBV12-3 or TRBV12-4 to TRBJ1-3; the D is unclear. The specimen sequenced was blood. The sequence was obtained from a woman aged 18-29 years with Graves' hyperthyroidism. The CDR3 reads CASSLLSGNTIYF. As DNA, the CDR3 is TGTGCCAGCAGTTTACTCTCTGGAAACACCATATATTTT.